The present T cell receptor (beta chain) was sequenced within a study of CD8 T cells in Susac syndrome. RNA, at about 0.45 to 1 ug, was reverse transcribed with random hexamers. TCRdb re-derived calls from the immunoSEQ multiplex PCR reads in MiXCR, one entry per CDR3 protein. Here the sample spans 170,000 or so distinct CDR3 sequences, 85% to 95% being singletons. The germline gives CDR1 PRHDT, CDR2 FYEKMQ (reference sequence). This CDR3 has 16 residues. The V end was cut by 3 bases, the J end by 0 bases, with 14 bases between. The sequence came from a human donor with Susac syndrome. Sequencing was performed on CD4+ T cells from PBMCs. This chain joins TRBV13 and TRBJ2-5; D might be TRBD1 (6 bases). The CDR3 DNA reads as TGTGCCAGCAGCTTCACCCTTGGACAGCACCAAGAGACCCAGTACTTC. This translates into CASSFTLGQHQETQYF.